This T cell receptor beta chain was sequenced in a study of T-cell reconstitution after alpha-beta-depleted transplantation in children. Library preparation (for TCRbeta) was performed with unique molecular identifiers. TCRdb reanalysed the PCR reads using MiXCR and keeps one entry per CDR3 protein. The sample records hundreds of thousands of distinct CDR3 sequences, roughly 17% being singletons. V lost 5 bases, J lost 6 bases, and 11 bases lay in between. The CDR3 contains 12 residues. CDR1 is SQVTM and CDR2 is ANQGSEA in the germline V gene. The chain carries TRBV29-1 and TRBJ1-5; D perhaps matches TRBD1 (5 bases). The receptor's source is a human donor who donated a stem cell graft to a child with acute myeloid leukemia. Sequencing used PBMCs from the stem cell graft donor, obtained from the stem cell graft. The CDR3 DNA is TGCAGCGTTCGGGACCCCGGTCAGCCCCAGCATTTT. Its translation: CSVRDPGQPQHF.